These T cell receptor beta chains were read from a single sample in a study of blood T cell repertoires in COVID-19. Method: immunoSEQ multiplex PCR; TCRdb's copy keeps in-frame clones and lacks some. The sample holds some 250,000 clones, approximately 86% seen once. The material sequenced was peripheral blood. Receptors were obtained from a man between 25 and 39 years old with active or convalescent COVID-19. Each CDR3 is given with its conserved first and last residue. D genes are given only for firm matches. Only some rows state a clone size, as once, few, many or a class for expanded clones.

CDR3nt,CDR3aa,len,j_gene,d_gene,abundance,v_gene
TGTGCCAGCAGCGTAGTTGGGTCTAGCGGGGGGAGCACAGATACGCAGTATTTT,CASSVVGSSGGSTDTQYF,18,TRBJ2-3,TRBD2,.,TRBV9
TGCAGCGTGTCCACAGGGGGGAACACTGAAGCTTTCTTT,CSVSTGGNTEAFF,13,TRBJ1-1,TRBD1,.,TRBV29-1
TGTGCCAGCAGCTTCGGCCCATACCGACAGGGGGCGGATACGCAGTATTTT,CASSFGPYRQGADTQYF,17,TRBJ2-3,TRBD1,.,TRBV7-2
TGTGCCAGCAGTTACAAGGGGGTCGAAGCTTTCTTT,CASSYKGVEAFF,12,TRBJ1-1,.,few,TRBV6-2/TRBV6-3
TGTGCCAGCAGCTCAAGTATTCGGCGGGGCGGGGAGCTGTTTTTT,CASSSSIRRGGELFF,15,TRBJ2-2,.,.,TRBV5-4
TGTACACTGAGGGGGCAGCTCAGCTCCTACGAGCAGTACTTC,CTLRGQLSSYEQYF,14,TRBJ2-7,TRBD1,.,TRBV19
TGTGCCAGCAGCTTAATGGGGCTGGGCTACACCTTC,CASSLMGLGYTF,12,TRBJ1-2,.,.,TRBV7-2
TGTGCCAGCAGCGGACTAGCAGACACCGGGGAGCTGTTTTTT,CASSGLADTGELFF,14,TRBJ2-2,TRBD2,.,TRBV6-5
TGTGCCAGCAGTGATCCACAGGGGTTTGGAAACACCATATATTTT,CASSDPQGFGNTIYF,15,TRBJ1-3,TRBD1,.,TRBV2
TGCGCCAGCAGCCTTACTCCGGCTGGGGGGACAGAGTACCAAGAGACCCAGTACTTC,CASSLTPAGGTEYQETQYF,19,TRBJ2-5,.,.,TRBV4-1
TGCGCCAGCGACGGCAGGGGGGTTTATAGCAATCAGCCCCAGCATTTT,CASDGRGVYSNQPQHF,16,TRBJ1-5,TRBD1,.,TRBV10-2
TGCGCCAGCAGCTTCGGGGGTAGCTCCTACAATGAGCAGTTCTTC,CASSFGGSSYNEQFF,15,TRBJ2-1,.,few,TRBV5-1
TGTGCCAGCAGCCGGACAGGGTATTATACTTTCTTT,CASSRTGYYTFF,12,TRBJ1-1,TRBD1,.,TRBV14
TGTGCCAGCTCACCACCCGGACTAGCGGGCACCGGGGAGCTGTTTTTT,CASSPPGLAGTGELFF,16,TRBJ2-2,TRBD2,.,TRBV18
TGTGCCAGCAGTGAAGCTGGGGACTTTCTGGACTATGGCTACACCTTC,CASSEAGDFLDYGYTF,16,TRBJ1-2,.,.,TRBV6-1
TGCGCCAGCAGCCAAGGAGCTCGCTCACCCCTCCACTTT,CASSQGARSPLHF,13,TRBJ1-6,.,.,TRBV4-3
TGTGCCAGCACGGCACTTCCCGACAGTTACTACAATGAGCAGTTCTTC,CASTALPDSYYNEQFF,16,TRBJ2-1,.,few,TRBV9
TGTGCCAGTGGAGCTCTACAGGGACATGAAAACACCATATATTTT,CASGALQGHENTIYF,15,TRBJ1-3,.,.,TRBV19
TGCGCCAGCAGGTCTGGACTAGCAACAGATACGCAGTATTTT,CASRSGLATDTQYF,14,TRBJ2-3,TRBD2,.,TRBV10-2
TGTGCCAGCAGCCAGGGGGCGGGTAATGAGCAGTTCTTC,CASSQGAGNEQFF,13,TRBJ2-1,TRBD1,few,TRBV13
TGTGCCAGCAGCCCTGGGCATAATGAGCAGTTCTTC,CASSPGHNEQFF,12,TRBJ2-1,.,.,TRBV13
TGTGCCACCCCCCCAGGGGGCTACAATGAGCAGTTCTTC,CATPPGGYNEQFF,13,TRBJ2-1,TRBD1,.,TRBV2
TGCGCCAGCAGCTTGGGGGGCAGGGTGGAAGATGGCTACACCTTC,CASSLGGRVEDGYTF,15,TRBJ1-2,.,.,TRBV5-1
TGCGCCAGCAGCCAAGGGGAGTTTAGTACTGAAGCTTTCTTT,CASSQGEFSTEAFF,14,TRBJ1-1,.,.,TRBV4-1
TGTGCCAGTAGTATTCGGCGGGCAACTAATGAAAAACTGTTTTTT,CASSIRRATNEKLFF,15,TRBJ1-4,.,.,TRBV19
TGTGCCAGCAGCTTGAAGGAGTTT,CASSLKEF,8,TRBJ1-1,.,.,TRBV5-8
TGTGCCTGGAGGCCCGACAGCTCCTACGAGCAGTACTTC,CAWRPDSSYEQYF,13,TRBJ2-7,.,.,TRBV30
TGTGCCAGCAGCTTAGGACTAGCGGGGCCGGGGGATACGCAGTATTTT,CASSLGLAGPGDTQYF,16,TRBJ2-3,TRBD2,.,TRBV7-3
TGTGCCAGCAGCTTAGTAGGGGGGACAGCTTCTGGAAACACCATATATTTT,CASSLVGGTASGNTIYF,17,TRBJ1-3,TRBD1,.,TRBV7-2
TGTGCCAGCAGCCTAAAACAGGTTCCTGGCTACACCTTC,CASSLKQVPGYTF,13,TRBJ1-2,.,.,TRBV5-6
TGCAGTGCTAGTGCATCGGGAATCTACGAGCAGTACTTC,CSASASGIYEQYF,13,TRBJ2-7,.,.,TRBV20-1
TGTGCCAGCAGCCGCTGGACTAGCAATGAGCAGTTCTTC,CASSRWTSNEQFF,13,TRBJ2-1,TRBD2,few,TRBV7-9
TGTGCCAGCAGCTTAGATGAAGGGGGAGGGGGTTATTCACCCCTCCACTTT,CASSLDEGGGGYSPLHF,17,TRBJ1-6,.,.,TRBV7-2
TGTGCCAGCAGTGTGGGGGGGAGCACTGAAGCTTTCTTT,CASSVGGSTEAFF,13,TRBJ1-1,.,.,TRBV25-1
TGTGCCAGCAGTTCCGTAGTCGGGACTGAAGCTTTCTTT,CASSSVVGTEAFF,13,TRBJ1-1,.,.,TRBV27
TGTGCCAGTAGCCTTGACAGCCGTACCACAGATACGCAGTATTTT,CASSLDSRTTDTQYF,15,TRBJ2-3,.,.,TRBV19
TGCAGTGCTAGTCCCGCCCGACAGGGGGCGAACACCGGGGAGCTGTTTTTT,CSASPARQGANTGELFF,17,TRBJ2-2,TRBD1,.,TRBV20-1
TGTGCCAGCAGCTCCGGGGTGGGCCTCATGAACACTGAAGCTTTCTTT,CASSSGVGLMNTEAFF,16,TRBJ1-1,.,.,TRBV7-2
TGTGCCAGCAGCCCTGGGTTTATACTAGCGGGGGATGAGCAGTTCTTC,CASSPGFILAGDEQFF,16,TRBJ2-1,TRBD2,.,TRBV5-6
TGTGCCAGCAGCACCACAGGGGTGGGCTCTGGGGCCAACGTCCTGACTTTC,CASSTTGVGSGANVLTF,17,TRBJ2-6,TRBD1,.,TRBV11-2
TGTGCCAGCAGTTATTCGGGAGAGCAGTACTTC,CASSYSGEQYF,11,TRBJ2-7,.,.,TRBV6-5
TGCGCCAGCAGTGGTTTGGGGGCCAATGAGCAGTTCTTC,CASSGLGANEQFF,13,TRBJ2-1,.,few,TRBV10-1
TGTGCCAGCTCACCTCGACAGGGCGGGGAGCTGTTTTTT,CASSPRQGGELFF,13,TRBJ2-2,TRBD1,.,TRBV18
TGTGCCAGCAGTTTGGACAGCTCTGGGGCCAACGTCCTGACTTTC,CASSLDSSGANVLTF,15,TRBJ2-6,.,once,TRBV6-4